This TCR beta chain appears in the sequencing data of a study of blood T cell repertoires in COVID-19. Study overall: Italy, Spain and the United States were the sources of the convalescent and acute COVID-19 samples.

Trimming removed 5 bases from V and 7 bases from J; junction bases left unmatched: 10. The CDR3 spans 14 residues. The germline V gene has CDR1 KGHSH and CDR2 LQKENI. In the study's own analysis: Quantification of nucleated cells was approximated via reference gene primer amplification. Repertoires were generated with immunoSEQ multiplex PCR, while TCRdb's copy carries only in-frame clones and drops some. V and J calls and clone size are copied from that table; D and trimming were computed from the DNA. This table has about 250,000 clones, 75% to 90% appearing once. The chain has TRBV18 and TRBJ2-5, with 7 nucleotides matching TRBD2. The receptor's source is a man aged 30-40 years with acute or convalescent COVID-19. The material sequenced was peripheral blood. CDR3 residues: CASSNGTIKATQYF. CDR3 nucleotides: TGTGCCAGCTCAAATGGGACTATAAAGGCGACCCAGTACTTC.